This TCR beta chain was identified during a study of siplizumab effects on memory and regulatory T cells. Findings and caveats of the study: The majority of clones, roughly 75-96% of proliferating CD4+ or CD8+ clones, lacked an assignable naive or memory phenotype.

Deletions cut 2 bases from V and 8 bases from J, with 14 bases between. The CDR3 totals 14 residues. Germline V gene lookup returns CDR1 SGHDT and CDR2 YYEEEE. Some clones are missing from TCRdb's copy, which holds only in-frame ones; the method was immunoSEQ multiplex PCR. The profile shows 100,000 or so clones, approximately 91% of them singletons. To note about this clone: Its matching antigen is unknown.

The TCR originated in a human donor in good health. The V gene is TRBV5-6, the J gene TRBJ2-1; maybe TRBD2 (6 bases). The source material was non-Treg CD4+ T cells sorted from blood. The CDR3 loop reads CASSLTRERDEQFF. The CDR3 nucleotides are TGTGCCAGCAGCTTAACACGGGAGAGGGATGAGCAGTTCTTC.